These T cell receptor beta chains were read from a single sample in a study of OX40 agonist ivuxolimab in advanced cancers. Clones were sequenced by immunoSEQ multiplex PCR, and TCRdb holds only the in-frame ones, with some missing. The data contain about 61,000 clones, under 90% of them singletons. The source material was CD4+ or CD8+ T cells sorted from blood, sampled in a trial of the OX40 agonist ivuxolimab. These receptors were obtained from an adult with an advanced solid tumor such as melanoma, head and neck, liver or kidney cancer. CDR3s include the opening cysteine and the closing phenylalanine or tryptophan. A D gene is named only where the DNA matches it firmly. Only some rows state a clone size, as once, few, many or a class for expanded clones.

v_call,clone_size,j_call,d_call,cdr3_aa,cdr3_nt
TRBV11-2,-,TRBJ2-5,-,CASSFGSLADQETQYF,TGTGCCAGCAGCTTTGGCAGTTTAGCGGACCAAGAGACCCAGTACTTC
TRBV23-1,-,TRBJ2-3,-,CASPGYGVSLSTDTQYF,TGCGCCAGCCCAGGATACGGGGTCTCCCTAAGCACAGATACGCAGTATTTT
TRBV29-1,-,TRBJ2-7,-,CSVGGTGSEQYF,TGCAGCGTTGGAGGAACAGGGAGCGAGCAGTACTTC
TRBV19,-,TRBJ1-2,TRBD1,CASSKDRVSYGYTF,TGTGCCAGTAGTAAAGACAGGGTCTCTTATGGCTACACCTTC
TRBV19,-,TRBJ2-3,-,CASSIQPTDTQYF,TGTGCCAGTAGTATACAACCGACAGATACGCAGTATTTT
TRBV5-1,-,TRBJ2-3,-,CASSLGTSRVTDTQYF,TGCGCCAGCAGCTTGGGGACCTCGCGGGTCACAGATACGCAGTATTTT
TRBV27,once,TRBJ2-3,-,CASSPRGRYTQYF,TGTGCCAGCAGTCCTCGGGGACGTTATACGCAGTATTTT
TRBV7-9,-,TRBJ2-5,TRBD1,CASSPKDRVGKTQYF,TGTGCCAGCAGCCCGAAGGACAGGGTGGGAAAGACCCAGTACTTC
TRBV11-3,-,TRBJ2-5,-,CASSSRDQETQYF,TGTGCCAGCAGCTCCAGGGATCAAGAGACCCAGTACTTC
TRBV27,-,TRBJ2-7,-,CASSYEQYF,TGTGCCAGTTCCTACGAGCAGTACTTC
TRBV6-1,-,TRBJ2-7,-,CASQGRSSYEQYF,TGTGCCAGTCAGGGGAGGAGCTCCTACGAGCAGTACTTC
TRBV5-5,once,TRBJ1-2,-,CASSFDGGDGYTF,TGTGCCAGCAGTTTCGACGGTGGGGATGGCTACACCTTC
TRBV2,-,TRBJ2-1,-,CASSFTNDEQFF,TGTGCCAGCAGTTTTACCAACGATGAGCAGTTCTTC
TRBV19,-,TRBJ1-2,-,CASISPAGGGYTF,TGTGCCAGTATCAGTCCCGCGGGGGGCGGCTACACCTTC
TRBV7-3,-,TRBJ2-5,TRBD2,CASSPGGAGLETQYF,TGTGCCAGCAGTCCGGGGGGAGCGGGATTAGAGACCCAGTACTTC
TRBV18,-,TRBJ2-3,-,CASSPLVQADTQYF,TGTGCCAGCTCACCCCTTGTCCAGGCAGATACGCAGTATTTT
TRBV6-5,-,TRBJ2-5,-,CASSASEETQYF,TGTGCCAGCAGTGCTAGCGAAGAGACCCAGTACTTC